This TCR beta chain is drawn from a study of shared clonotypes between healthy human individuals. In the naive CD8 group, cells lacked CD45RO and were positively selected for CCR7, so terminally differentiated effector memory CD45RA+ cells were left out. This CDR3 spans 15 amino acids. Germline V gene data show CDR1 as PRHDT and CDR2 as FYEKMQ (reference sequence). J gave up 3 bases and V 3 bases, and 6 bases lay outside the gene matches. Repertoires were generated with immunoSEQ multiplex PCR, while TCRdb's copy carries only in-frame clones and drops some. Of about 2 million clones listed, about 94% are singletons.

This chain connects TRBV13 to TRBJ2-7; TRBD1 matches 9 bases. This receptor was obtained from a man between 18 and 29 years old in good health. The material sequenced was naive CD8+ T cells sorted from blood. The CDR3, as DNA: TGTGCCAGCAGCTTGGGGACAGGGCAGGGCTACGAGCAGTACTTC. Amino acids: CASSLGTGQGYEQYF.